This T cell receptor (beta chain) was recovered during a study of shared T cell receptors in the human thymus. Germline lookup yields CDR1 SGHNT and CDR2 YENEEA. Between the trimmed V and J ends, which lost 0 bases and 3 bases, there was a span of 5 bases. The CDR3 is made up of 13 amino acids. Clones were read by immunoSEQ multiplex PCR, and TCRdb kept only the in-frame ones, dropping some. Among more than 550,000 clones listed, around 85% were seen once. Separately, the same data were catalogued under a study of human thymus T cells. Turning to that study: Samples came from healthy Finnish infants during open corrective cardiac surgery. Thymic repertoires from unrelated individuals overlapped highly, related research reported.

The receptor's source is a girl under two years old with a congenital heart defect. What was sequenced was thymocytes. The V and J genes are TRBV11-3 and TRBJ2-5; D is uncertain. Written as DNA, the CDR3 is TGTGCCAGCAGCTTAGATAGTGAAGAGACCCAGTACTTC. Protein product: CASSLDSEETQYF.